This record covers a single TCR beta chain. The sample originates from a study of blood T cell repertoires in COVID-19. Looking at the study overall: Samples taken during acute and convalescent COVID-19 were collected in the United States, Italy and Spain. Sample material is recorded as cDNA or gDNA derived from T cells, B-cell-depleted T cells, or PBMCs.

Germline CDR1 is LNHDA and CDR2 is SQIVND (reference sequence). This CDR3 region has 10 residues. The V and J ends lost 10 bases and 8 bases respectively, with 12 bases between them. As handled by the study authors: Reference gene primer amplification yielded estimated nucleated cell counts. Only in-frame clones appear in the TCRdb table, and some are missing; sequencing was by immunoSEQ multiplex PCR. V and J calls and clone size are as listed in that table; D and trimming were resolved from the DNA. The sample yields around 160,000 clones, approximately 90% seen once. The chain has TRBV19 and TRBJ2-7, with a tentative D call TRBD1 (5 bases). The TCR comes from a man aged 18-30 years with acute or convalescent COVID-19. The sequenced material came from peripheral blood. This CDR3 reads CATYSDKQYF. Written as DNA, the CDR3 is TGTGCCACCTACTCGGACAAGCAGTACTTC.